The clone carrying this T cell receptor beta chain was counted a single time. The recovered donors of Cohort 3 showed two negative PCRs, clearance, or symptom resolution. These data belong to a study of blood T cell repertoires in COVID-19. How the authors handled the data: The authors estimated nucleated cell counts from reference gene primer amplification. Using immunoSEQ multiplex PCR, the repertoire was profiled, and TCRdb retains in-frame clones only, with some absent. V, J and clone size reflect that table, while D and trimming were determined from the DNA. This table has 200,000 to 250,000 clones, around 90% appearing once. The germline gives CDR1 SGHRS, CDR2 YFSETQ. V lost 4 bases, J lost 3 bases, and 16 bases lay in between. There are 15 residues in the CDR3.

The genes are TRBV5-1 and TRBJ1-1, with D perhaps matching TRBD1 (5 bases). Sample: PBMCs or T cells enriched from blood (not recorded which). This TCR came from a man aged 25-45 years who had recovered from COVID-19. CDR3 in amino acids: CASSLLAGVDTEAFF. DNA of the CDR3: TGCGCCAGCAGCCTGCTTGCGGGGGTCGACACTGAAGCTTTCTTT.